The text below deals with one T cell receptor beta chain. CDR3 length: 14 amino acids. Per germline, CDR1 MNHEY and CDR2 SMNVEV (reference sequence). The V and J ends lost 2 bases and 2 bases, in that order; junction bases with no gene match: 2. The record originates from a study of T cell changes during pregnancy in multiple sclerosis. Assay used: immunoSEQ multiplex PCR; TCRdb lists only in-frame clones, some missing. The sample yields some 27,000 clones, roughly 90% seen once. Sequenced material: CD4+ T cells from peripheral blood mononuclear cells, taken in the first trimester of pregnancy. The V gene is TRBV27, the J gene TRBJ2-7; 8 nucleotides agree with TRBD1. The TCR comes from a female donor in good health, enrolled as a control in a pregnancy study. CDR3 amino acids: CASSLGTGPYEQYF. In DNA form, the CDR3 reads TGTGCCAGCAGTTTAGGGACAGGCCCCTACGAGCAGTACTTC.